The 3 T cell receptor beta chains below all came from one sample that was sequenced in a study of blood T cell repertoires in COVID-19. Repertoires were generated with immunoSEQ multiplex PCR, while TCRdb's copy carries only in-frame clones and drops some. The profile covers over 150,000 clones, with around 83% appearing a single time and 9% to 14% taken by the ten largest. The sequenced sample consisted of peripheral blood. All receptors derive from a woman aged 55-70 years with COVID-19, enrolled during active disease.

The chain is built from TRBV18 and TRBJ2-4; perhaps TRBD2 as D (6 bases). The CDR3 consists of 18 residues. V was pared by 3 bases and J by 0 bases, with 18 bases between. Germline V gene lookup returns CDR1 KGHSH and CDR2 LQKENI. The CDR3 sequence: CASSPLNAGPVAKNIQYF. DNA of the CDR3: TGTGCCAGCTCACCCCTCAACGCGGGGCCGGTAGCCAAAAACATTCAGTACTTC.

The chain links TRBV2 to TRBJ1-2; D not resolved. Per germline, CDR1 SNHLY and CDR2 FYNNEI. Between the trimmed V and J ends, which lost 3 bases and 3 bases, there was a span of 11 bases. The CDR3 has 14 residues. In DNA form, the CDR3 reads TGTGCCAGCAGTGATCTCGGCAGGTACTATGGCTACACCTTC. This gives the protein CASSDLGRYYGYTF. Full variable domain (outside the CDR3, taken from reference TRBV2 and TRBJ1-2): EPEVTQTPSHQVTQMGQEVILRCVPISNHLYFYWYRQILGQKVEFLVSFYNNEISEKSEIFDDQFSVERPDGSNFTLKIRSTKLEDSAMYFCASSDLGRYYGYTFGSGTRLTVV.

The chain has TRBV5-1 and TRBJ1-1, with a possible D match to TRBD1 (5 bases). V lost 0 bases and J 0 bases, leaving 9 bases between the germline ends. This CDR3 is 15 amino acids long. CDR1 is SGHRS and CDR2 is YFSETQ in the germline V gene. The CDR3 here is CASSLVRTLNTEAFF. The CDR3 DNA reads TGCGCCAGCAGCTTGGTGCGGACATTGAACACTGAAGCTTTCTTT.